Included here is one T cell receptor beta chain sequence, with context. The antigen remains undetermined. This sample was included in a study of CD8 T cells in ankylosing spondylitis. Study-wide results and limits: From matched ankylosing spondylitis synovial fluid, disease-linked clones were reportedly recovered at significantly enriched levels.

Trimming pared 1 base from V and 11 bases from J, leaving 15 bases between. This CDR3 has 14 amino acids. With molecular barcodes, quantitative 5'-RACE was used to make the TCR beta libraries. TCRdb analysed the 5' RACE reads with MiXCR anew, one entry per CDR3 protein. The sample consists of 220,000 or so distinct CDR3 sequences, over 9.5% of them appearing once. This TCR was sampled from a male donor with ankylosing spondylitis or in good health (not recorded which). Sequencing was performed on blood, either unsorted or a sorted T cell fraction (not recorded which). The V call is TRBV12-3 or TRBV12-4, the J call TRBJ1-5; D is perhaps TRBD1 (5 bases). CDR3 coding DNA: TGTGCCAGCAGTTTAGTGAGGGGTGAGGACGCCCAGCATTTT. This sequence encodes CASSLVRGEDAQHF.